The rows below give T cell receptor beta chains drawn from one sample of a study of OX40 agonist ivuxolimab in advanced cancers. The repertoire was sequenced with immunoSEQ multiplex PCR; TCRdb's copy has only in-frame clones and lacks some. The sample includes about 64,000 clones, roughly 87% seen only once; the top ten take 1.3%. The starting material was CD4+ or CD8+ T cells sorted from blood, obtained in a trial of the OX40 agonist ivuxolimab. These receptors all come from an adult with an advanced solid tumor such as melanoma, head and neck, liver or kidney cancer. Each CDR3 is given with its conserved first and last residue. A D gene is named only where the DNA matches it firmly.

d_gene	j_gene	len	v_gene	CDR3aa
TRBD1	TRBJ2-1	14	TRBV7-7	CASSLGTVNNEQFF
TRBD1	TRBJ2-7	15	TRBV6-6	CASSRVDRGDYEQYF
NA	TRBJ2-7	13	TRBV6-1	CASSEATGDEQYF
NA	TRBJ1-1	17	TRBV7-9	CASSALRGYLLNTEAFF
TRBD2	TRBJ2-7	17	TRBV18	CASSPSQGVAGGYEQYF
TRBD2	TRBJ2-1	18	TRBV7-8	CASSLLRGGRASYNEQFF
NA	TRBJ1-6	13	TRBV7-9	CASSLDSGAPLHF
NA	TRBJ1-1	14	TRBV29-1	CSVGFGGENTEAFF
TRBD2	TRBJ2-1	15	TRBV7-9	CASSLALAGGPEQFF
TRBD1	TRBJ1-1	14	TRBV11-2	CASSFGQASTEAFF
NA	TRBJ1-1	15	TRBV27	CASSHPGGGITEAFF
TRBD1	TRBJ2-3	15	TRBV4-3	CASSPGTGDTDTQYF
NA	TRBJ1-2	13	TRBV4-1	CASSPGVRSGYTF
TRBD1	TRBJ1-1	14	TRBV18	CASSPTGAGTEAFF
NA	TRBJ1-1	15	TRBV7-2	CASSLGTGRNTEAFF
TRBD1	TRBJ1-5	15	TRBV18	CASSPKTGGNQPQHF
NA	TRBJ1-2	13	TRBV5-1	CASSLMTAYGYTF
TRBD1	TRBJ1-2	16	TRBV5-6	CASSLGTGGAGYGYTF
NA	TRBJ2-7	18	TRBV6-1	CASREKDRGLVLSYEQYF
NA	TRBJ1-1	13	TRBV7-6	CASSVNEGETAFF
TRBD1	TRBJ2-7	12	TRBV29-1	CSGGTGVREQYF
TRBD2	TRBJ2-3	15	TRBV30	CAWSVSGGGADTQYF
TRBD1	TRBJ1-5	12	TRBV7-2	CASSKQGQPQHF
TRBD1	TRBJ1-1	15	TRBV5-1	CASSSLGTGATEAFF
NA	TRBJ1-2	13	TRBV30	CAWRDPPGYGYTF
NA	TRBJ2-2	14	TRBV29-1	CSVAGTTNTGELFF
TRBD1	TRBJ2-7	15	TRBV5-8	CASSLDGRGYYEQYF
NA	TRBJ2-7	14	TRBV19	CASSIDLGWYEQYF
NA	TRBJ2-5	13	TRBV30	CAWGEGGIETQYF
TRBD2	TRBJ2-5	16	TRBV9	CASSVSLAEGEETQYF
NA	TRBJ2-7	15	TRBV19	CASSSRSSFASEQYF
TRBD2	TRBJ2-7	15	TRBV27	CASSGQAGALDEQYF
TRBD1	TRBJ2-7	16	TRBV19	CASSMGTGGASYEQYF
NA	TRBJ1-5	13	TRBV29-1	CSVEWGTNQPQHF
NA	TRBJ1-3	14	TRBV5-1	CASSLGRSGNTIYF
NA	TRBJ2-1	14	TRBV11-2	CASSLDLGNNEQFF
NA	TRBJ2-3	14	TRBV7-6	CASSRGPRTDTQYF
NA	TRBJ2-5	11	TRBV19	CASKAEETQYF
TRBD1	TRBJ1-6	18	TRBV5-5	CASSLEQGTSSYNSPLHF
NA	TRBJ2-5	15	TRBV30	CAWSVPGTWKETRYF
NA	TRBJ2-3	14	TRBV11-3	CASSPLGSTDTQYF
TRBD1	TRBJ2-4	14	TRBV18	CASSPTDRVHIQYF
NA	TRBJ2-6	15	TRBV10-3	CAISERVSGANVLTF
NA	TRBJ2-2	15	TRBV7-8	CASSLRPADTGELFF
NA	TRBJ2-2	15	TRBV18	CASSPTWGNTGELFF
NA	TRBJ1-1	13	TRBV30	CAWSLTLNTEAFF
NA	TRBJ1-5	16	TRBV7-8	CASSLLRVPYNQPQHF
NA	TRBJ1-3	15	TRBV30	CAWSPGRTPGNTIYF
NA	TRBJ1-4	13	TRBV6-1	CASSELKDEKLFF
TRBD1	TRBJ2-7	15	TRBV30	CAWRRGGTGIYEQYF